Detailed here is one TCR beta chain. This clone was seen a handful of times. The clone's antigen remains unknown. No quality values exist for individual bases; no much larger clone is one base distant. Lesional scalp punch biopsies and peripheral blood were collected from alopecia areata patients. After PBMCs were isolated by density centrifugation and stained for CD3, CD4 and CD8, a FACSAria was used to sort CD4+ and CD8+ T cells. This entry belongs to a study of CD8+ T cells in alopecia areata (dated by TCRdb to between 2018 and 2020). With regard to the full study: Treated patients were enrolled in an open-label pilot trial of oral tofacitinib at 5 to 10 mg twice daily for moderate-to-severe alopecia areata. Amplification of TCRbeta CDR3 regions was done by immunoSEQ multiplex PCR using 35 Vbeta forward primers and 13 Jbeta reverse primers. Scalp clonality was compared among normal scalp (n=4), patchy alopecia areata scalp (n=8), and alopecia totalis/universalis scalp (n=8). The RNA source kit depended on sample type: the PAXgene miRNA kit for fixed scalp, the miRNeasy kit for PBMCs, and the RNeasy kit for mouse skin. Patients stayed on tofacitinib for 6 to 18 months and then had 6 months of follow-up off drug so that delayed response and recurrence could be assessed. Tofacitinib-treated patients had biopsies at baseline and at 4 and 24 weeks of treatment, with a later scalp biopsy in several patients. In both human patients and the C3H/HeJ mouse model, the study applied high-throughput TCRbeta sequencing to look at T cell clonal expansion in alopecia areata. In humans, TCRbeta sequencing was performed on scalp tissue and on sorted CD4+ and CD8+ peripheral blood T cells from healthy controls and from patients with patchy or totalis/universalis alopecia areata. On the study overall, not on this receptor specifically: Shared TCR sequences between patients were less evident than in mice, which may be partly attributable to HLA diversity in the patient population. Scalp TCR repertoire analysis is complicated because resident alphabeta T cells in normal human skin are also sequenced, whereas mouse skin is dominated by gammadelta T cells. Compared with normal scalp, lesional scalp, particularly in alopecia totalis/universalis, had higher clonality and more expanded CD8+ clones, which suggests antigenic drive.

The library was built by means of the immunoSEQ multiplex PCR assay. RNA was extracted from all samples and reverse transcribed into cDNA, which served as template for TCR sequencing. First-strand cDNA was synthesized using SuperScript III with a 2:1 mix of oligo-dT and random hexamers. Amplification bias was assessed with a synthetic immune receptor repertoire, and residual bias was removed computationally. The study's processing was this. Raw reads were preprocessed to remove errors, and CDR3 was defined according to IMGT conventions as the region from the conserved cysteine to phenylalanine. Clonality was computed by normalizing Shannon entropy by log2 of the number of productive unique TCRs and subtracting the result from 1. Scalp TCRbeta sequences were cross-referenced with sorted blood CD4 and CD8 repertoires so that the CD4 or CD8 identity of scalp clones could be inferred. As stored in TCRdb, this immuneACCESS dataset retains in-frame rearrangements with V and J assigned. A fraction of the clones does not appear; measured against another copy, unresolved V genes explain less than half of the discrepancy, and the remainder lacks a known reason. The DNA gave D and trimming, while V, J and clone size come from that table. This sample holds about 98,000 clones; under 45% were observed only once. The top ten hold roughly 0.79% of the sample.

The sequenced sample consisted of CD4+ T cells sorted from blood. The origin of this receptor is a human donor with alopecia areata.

The CDR3: CSVEVRDDNGYTF. The nucleotide sequence reads as follows: TGCAGCGTTGAGGTTAGGGATGATAATGGCTACACCTTC. The chain joins TRBV29-1 to TRBJ1-2, with no confidently assigned D gene. The CDR1 and CDR2 encoded by the germline V gene are SQVTM and ANQGSEA. Including the terminal cysteine and phenylalanine, the CDR3 comprises 13 residues. Only CDR3 DNA is held: 39 bases, read in frame from base 1. V gives up 3 bases and J gives up 6 bases, and the segment between their germline ends measures 14 bases.